One sample yielded the 6 T cell receptor beta chains listed below, sequenced in a study of blood T cell repertoires in COVID-19. Profiling relied on immunoSEQ multiplex PCR, and the TCRdb table lists in-frame clones only, not all of them. The sample records roughly 330,000 clones, about 87% being singletons. The specimen sequenced was PBMCs or T cells enriched from blood (not recorded which). These receptor sequences come from a woman under 40 who had recovered from COVID-19.

The chain uses TRBV5-4 and TRBJ1-2, with a possible D match to TRBD1 (5 bases). Per the germline V gene, CDR1 is SGHNT and CDR2 is YYREEE (reference sequence). The ends were cut back, 3 bases at V and 7 bases at J, with 16 bases in the middle. This CDR3 region has 14 residues. CDR3 coding DNA: TGTGCCAGCAGCTCGATGACAGAAGATCCTGGCTACACCTTC. It translates to CASSSMTEDPGYTF.

The chain carries TRBV28 and TRBJ1-1; D might be TRBD1 (6 bases). The ends were cut back, 10 bases at V and 2 bases at J, with 17 bases in the middle. Germline V gives CDR1 MDHEN, CDR2 SYDVKM. CDR3 length equals 14 residues. CDR3 sequence (DNA): TGTGCCACCCGGGGGGACACAGATAACACTGAAGCTTTCTTT. Translation gives CATRGDTDNTEAFF.

The V gene is TRBV18, the J gene TRBJ2-3, with unresolved D. The CDR3 extends over 15 amino acids. Between the trimmed V and J ends, which lost 1 base and 4 bases, there was a span of 12 bases. Germline CDR1 and CDR2: KGHSH and LQKENI. CDR3 nucleotide sequence: TGTGCCAGCTCACCACTCACCGGCGGCGCAGATACGCAGTATTTT. This gives the protein CASSPLTGGADTQYF.

This rearrangement joins TRBV4-1 to TRBJ1-5; a possible D gene is TRBD1 (5 bases). In germline, CDR1 is MGHRA, CDR2 YSYEKL. The CDR3 is made up of 14 amino acids. V gave up 7 bases and J gave up 6 bases, with 16 bases separating them. The CDR3 sequence: CASNKTAGRQPQHF. The DNA for the CDR3 is TGCGCCAGCAATAAAACCGCAGGGCGTCAGCCCCAGCATTTT.

The V call is TRBV15, the J call TRBJ2-1; the match to TRBD2 covers 8 bases. In germline, CDR1 is LNHNV, CDR2 YYDKDF (reference sequence). The CDR3 has 15 residues. Losses at the gene ends were 3 bases for V and 5 bases for J; bases not matched to a gene: 6. The CDR3 region is CATSRLGLGDNEQFF. The DNA for the CDR3 is TGTGCCACCAGCAGGTTGGGACTAGGGGACAATGAGCAGTTCTTC.

The CDR3 DNA reads as TGTGCCAGCAGTTCCACAGGGGGCTGGAACTATGGCTACACCTTC. This gives the protein CASSSTGGWNYGYTF. The chain couples TRBV28 to TRBJ1-2, with 9 bases fitting TRBD1. The CDR3 covers 15 residues. Per the germline V gene, CDR1 is MDHEN and CDR2 is SYDVKM. The ends lost 4 bases at V and 2 bases at J; junction bases unmatched: 5.